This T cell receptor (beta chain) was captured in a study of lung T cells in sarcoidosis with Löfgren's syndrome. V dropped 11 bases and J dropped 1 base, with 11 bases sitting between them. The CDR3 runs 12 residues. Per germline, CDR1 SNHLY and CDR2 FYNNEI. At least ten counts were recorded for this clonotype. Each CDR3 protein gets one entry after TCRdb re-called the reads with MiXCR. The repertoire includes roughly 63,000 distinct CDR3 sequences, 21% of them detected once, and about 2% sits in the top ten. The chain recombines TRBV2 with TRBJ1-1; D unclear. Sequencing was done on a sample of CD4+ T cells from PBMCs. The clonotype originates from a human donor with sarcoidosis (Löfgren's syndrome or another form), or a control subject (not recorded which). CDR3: CAYSWGNTEAFF. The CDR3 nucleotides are TGTGCCTACTCGTGGGGGAACACTGAAGCTTTCTTT. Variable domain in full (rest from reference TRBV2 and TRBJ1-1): EPEVTQTPSHQVTQMGQEVILRCVPISNHLYFYWYRQILGQKVEFLVSFYNNEISEKSEIFDDQFSVERPDGSNFTLKIRSTKLEDSAMYFCAYSWGNTEAFFGQGTRLTVV.